The 3 T cell receptor beta chains below come from one sample, sequenced in a study of blood T cell repertoires in COVID-19. TCRdb's copy holds only in-frame clones and misses some; the assay was immunoSEQ multiplex PCR. This sample has some 220,000 clones, with 75% to 85% found just once. Sequencing input: peripheral blood. These receptors all come from a middle-aged man with active or convalescent COVID-19.

The chain recombines TRBV7-8 with TRBJ2-2, with 10 bases aligning to TRBD1. The CDR3 spans 15 residues. Per the germline V gene, CDR1 is SGHVS and CDR2 is FQNEAQ. V lost 5 bases to trimming and J lost 7 bases; unmatched junction nucleotides: 7. In DNA form, the CDR3 reads TGTGCCAGCAGCGTCCGGGACAGGGGTATCGGGGAGCTGTTTTTT. Its translation: CASSVRDRGIGELFF.

This clone was seen just once. V is TRBV9 and J is TRBJ2-5, with 7 bases identical to TRBD1. Germline V gene data show CDR1 as SGDLS and CDR2 as YYNGEE. The J segment lost 1 base and the V segment lost 0 bases, leaving 9 bases of the junction unmatched. This CDR3 is built from 17 residues. The CDR3 DNA is TGTGCCAGCAGCGTAGCTCTTCGACAGGGCGGCCAAGAGACCCAGTACTTC. This translates into CASSVALRQGGQETQYF.

V and J are TRBV12-3 or TRBV12-4 and TRBJ1-6; D gene unclear. V dropped 4 bases and J dropped 3 bases, with 4 bases sitting between them. This CDR3 comprises 13 residues. The CDR3 bases are TGTGCCAGCAGTTCAAACTATAATTCACCCCTCCACTTT. Residues: CASSSNYNSPLHF.